This TCR beta chain stems from a study of beta chain features in type 1 diabetes. This CDR3 has 13 amino acids. The germline V gene has CDR1 MNHEY and CDR2 SVGAGI. Trimming cost V 2 bases and J 7 bases, with 6 bases left between them. Since all of the isolated RNA was reverse transcribed, expressed TCRB transcripts were what got sequenced. Assay used: immunoSEQ multiplex PCR; TCRdb lists only in-frame clones, some missing. Of roughly 700,000 clones in the sample, roughly 13% were seen once. Note on this clone: The antigen remains unidentified.

Via CD45RO/CCR7/CD25/CD127/CD95/CD27, cells of the CD4+ naive, central memory, regulatory and stem cell-like memory subsets were sorted. Study observations and caveats: There was a moderate but significant shortening of TCRB CDR3s in all four CD4+ subsets of Type 1 diabetes patients. High TCR expression in some cells could lead to their over-representation in cDNA sequencing. More deletions and fewer insertions at VDJ junctions were seen in type 1 diabetes patients.

The sequence was obtained from a man aged 18 to 35 with type 1 diabetes. The chain employs TRBV6-5 and TRBJ1-6; D is ambiguous. Input material: naive CD4+ T cells from blood. The CDR3: CASSYGENSPLHF. CDR3 DNA: TGTGCCAGCAGTTACGGGGAGAATTCACCCCTCCACTTT.